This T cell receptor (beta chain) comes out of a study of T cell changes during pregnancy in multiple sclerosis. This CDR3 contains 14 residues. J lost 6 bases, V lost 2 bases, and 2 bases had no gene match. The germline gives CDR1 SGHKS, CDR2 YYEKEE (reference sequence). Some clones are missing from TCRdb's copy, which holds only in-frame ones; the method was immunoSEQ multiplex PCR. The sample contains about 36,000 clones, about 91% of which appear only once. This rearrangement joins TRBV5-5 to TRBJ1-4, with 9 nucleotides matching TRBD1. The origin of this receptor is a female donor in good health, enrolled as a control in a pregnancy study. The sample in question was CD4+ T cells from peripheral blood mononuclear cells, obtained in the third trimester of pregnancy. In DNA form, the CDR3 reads TGTGCCAGCAGCTTAGGGACAGGGTATGAAAAACTGTTTTTT. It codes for CASSLGTGYEKLFF.